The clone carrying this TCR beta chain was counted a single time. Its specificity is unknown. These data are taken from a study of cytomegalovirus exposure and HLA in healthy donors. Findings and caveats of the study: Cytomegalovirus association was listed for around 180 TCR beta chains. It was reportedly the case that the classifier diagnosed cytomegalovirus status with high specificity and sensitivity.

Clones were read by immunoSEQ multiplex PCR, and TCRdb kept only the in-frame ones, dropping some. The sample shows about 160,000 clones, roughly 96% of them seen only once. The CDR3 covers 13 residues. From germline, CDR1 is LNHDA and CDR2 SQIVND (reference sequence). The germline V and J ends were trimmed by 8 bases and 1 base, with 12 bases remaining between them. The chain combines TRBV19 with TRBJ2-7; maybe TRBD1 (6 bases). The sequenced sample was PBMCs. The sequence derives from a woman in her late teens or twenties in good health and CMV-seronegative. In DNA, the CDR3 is TGTGCCAGTGGCGACAGGAATTCCTACGAGCAGTACTTC. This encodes CASGDRNSYEQYF.